Reported below is one T cell receptor beta chain. The sample belongs to a study of blood T cell repertoires in COVID-19. V gave up 2 bases and J gave up 6 bases; unmatched junction bases: 8. CDR1 and CDR2 from the germline V gene are MNHEY and SMNVEV (reference sequence). This CDR3 region has 16 residues. The assay was immunoSEQ multiplex PCR, and TCRdb's table has in-frame clones only and misses some. In the table there are around 310,000 clones, 85% to 90% of which are singletons. The sequence derives from a woman aged 35 to 49 with COVID-19, enrolled during active disease. The sequenced sample consisted of peripheral blood. The rearrangement links TRBV27 to TRBJ2-2, with 8 bases fitting TRBD2. The DNA of the CDR3 is TGTGCCAGCAGTTTAGCCCCGGGACTAGGGGCCGGGGAGCTGTTTTTT. Its protein product is CASSLAPGLGAGELFF.